Presented here are 10 T cell receptor beta chains from one specimen sequenced in a study of cytomegalovirus exposure and HLA in healthy donors. The repertoire was sequenced with immunoSEQ multiplex PCR; TCRdb's copy has only in-frame clones and lacks some. The table has hundreds of thousands of clones, 70% to 90% seen once. Sequencing was carried out using PBMCs. The receptors come from a woman between 18 and 29 years old in good health and CMV-seronegative.

This chain's CDR3 is CAWSVWGGDEQYF. The DNA of the CDR3 is TGTGCCTGGAGTGTCTGGGGGGGCGACGAGCAGTACTTC. V and J are TRBV30 and TRBJ2-7, with D possibly TRBD2 on 7 matching bases. The CDR3 runs 13 residues. The V end lost 0 bases, the J end lost 5 bases, and 11 bases lay between the germline ends. Germline values: CDR1 GTSNPN, CDR2 SVGIG (reference sequence).

As for this clone: The junction differs from germline at one of its ends, possibly a read error. The chain recombines TRBV14 with TRBJ1-2, with unresolved D. The CDR3 contains 12 residues. Germline loops: CDR1 SGHDN, CDR2 FVKESK. The CDR3 nucleotides are TGTGCCAGCAGCGACGGTTACTACGGCTACACCTTC. Its translation: CASSDGYYGYTF.

CDR3 DNA: TGTGCCAGCAGTTACGCCCGGGGACAGGACTATGGCTACACCTTC. Translated, it gives CASSYARGQDYGYTF. The chain joins TRBV6-5 to TRBJ1-2; 8 bases fit TRBD1. Germline CDR1 reads MNHEY; CDR2 reads SVGAGI. This CDR3 has 15 amino acids. V lost 2 bases, J lost 3 bases, and 5 bases stayed unmatched.

The chain combines TRBV6-1 with TRBJ2-3; no reliable D call. CDR3 size: 15 residues. CDR1 is MNHNS, CDR2 SASEGT, per germline. Trimming shortened V by 7 bases and J by 2 bases, and 16 bases separated the two germline ends. The CDR3 nucleotides are TGTGCCAGCAAAATCGCACTTCAATCCACAGATACGCAGTATTTT. The encoded protein is CASKIALQSTDTQYF.

The chain joins TRBV6-5 to TRBJ2-5; the match to TRBD1 covers 9 bases. The V gene's germline CDR1 is MNHEY and CDR2 SVGAGI. J was trimmed by 5 bases and V by 6 bases; bases with no gene match: 7. CDR3 length equals 14 residues. The CDR3 region has the DNA TGTGCCAGCAGGAGACAGGGGGGATCTGAGACCCAGTACTTC. This gives the protein CASRRQGGSETQYF.

This chain uses TRBV6-1 with TRBJ1-4, with D perhaps TRBD1 (6 bases). Trimming stripped 6 bases from V and 4 bases from J, with 15 bases between. Germline-derived CDR1 and CDR2 are MNHNS and SASEGT. CDR3 size: 15 residues. The chain's CDR3 is CASSGNRAHNEKLFF. Here the CDR3 DNA reads TGTGCCAGCAGCGGCAACAGGGCTCATAATGAAAAACTGTTTTTT.

This clone was seen a handful of times. This chain connects TRBV14 to TRBJ2-3; D unresolved. Per the germline V gene, CDR1 is SGHDN and CDR2 is FVKESK. V dropped 3 bases and J dropped 4 bases, with 8 bases sitting between them. The CDR3 consists of 13 residues. This CDR3 reads CASSQLEADTQYF. CDR3 nucleotides: TGTGCCAGCAGCCAGCTTGAGGCAGATACGCAGTATTTT.

The chain employs TRBV5-1 and TRBJ2-1; 13 bases fit TRBD2. The germline CDR1 and CDR2 sequences are SGHRS and YFSETQ. The CDR3 runs 19 residues. V was pared by 3 bases and J by 0 bases, with 9 bases of the junction left unmatched. This CDR3 reads CASSYTGTSGVGSYNEQFF. CDR3 nucleotides: TGCGCCAGCAGCTACACCGGGACTAGCGGGGTTGGCTCCTACAATGAGCAGTTCTTC. Based on the CDR3 plus reference TRBV5-1 and TRBJ2-1, the full variable domain is KAGVTQTPRYLIKTRGQQVTLSCSPISGHRSVSWYQQTPGQGLQFLFEYFSETQRNKGNFPGRFSGRQFSNSRSEMNVSTLELGDSALYLCASSYTGTSGVGSYNEQFFGPGTRLTVL.

The chain recombines TRBV14 with TRBJ1-4, with 7 bases aligning to TRBD1. Germline V CDR1 and CDR2: SGHDN, FVKESK. With V trimmed by 4 bases and J by 2 bases, 7 bases remained unmatched. The CDR3 extends over 16 amino acids. This CDR3 is CASSPDRVSTNEKLFF. The CDR3 DNA reads as TGTGCCAGCAGCCCAGACAGGGTGTCTACTAATGAAAAACTGTTTTTT.

In this sample, this clone turned up once. J is TRBJ1-6 and V is TRBV5-5; 10 nucleotides match TRBD1. Germline CDR1 reads SGHKS; CDR2 reads YYEKEE (reference sequence). V gave up 2 bases and J gave up 9 bases; unmatched junction bases: 5. The CDR3 runs 15 residues. The DNA of the CDR3 is TGTGCCAGCAGCTTAGCGGACAGGGGGGGTTCACCCCTCCACTTT. It yields the protein CASSLADRGGSPLHF.